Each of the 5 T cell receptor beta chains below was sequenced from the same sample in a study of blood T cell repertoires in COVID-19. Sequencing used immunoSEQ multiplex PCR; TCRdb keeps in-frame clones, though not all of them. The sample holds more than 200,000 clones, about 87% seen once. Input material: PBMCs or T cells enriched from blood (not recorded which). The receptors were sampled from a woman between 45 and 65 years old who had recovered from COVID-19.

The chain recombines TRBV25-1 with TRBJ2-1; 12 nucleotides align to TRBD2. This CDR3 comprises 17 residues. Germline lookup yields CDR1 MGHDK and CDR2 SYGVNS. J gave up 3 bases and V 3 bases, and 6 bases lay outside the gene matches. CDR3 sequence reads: CASSDTTSGRYYNEQFF. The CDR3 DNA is TGTGCCAGCAGTGACACCACTAGCGGGAGGTACTACAATGAGCAGTTCTTC.

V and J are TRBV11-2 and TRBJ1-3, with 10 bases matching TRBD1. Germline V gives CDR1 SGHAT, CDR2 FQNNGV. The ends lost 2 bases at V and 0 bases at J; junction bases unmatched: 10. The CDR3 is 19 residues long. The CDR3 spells CASSLRMVTGGSSGNTIYF. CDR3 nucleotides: TGTGCCAGCAGCTTAAGGATGGTGACAGGGGGCTCCTCTGGAAACACCATATATTTT.

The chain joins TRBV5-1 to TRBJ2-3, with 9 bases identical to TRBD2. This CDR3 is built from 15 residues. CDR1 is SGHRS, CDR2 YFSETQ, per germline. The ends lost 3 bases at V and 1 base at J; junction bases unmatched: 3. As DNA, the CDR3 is TGCGCCAGCAGCTATAGCGGGAGAGGCACAGATACGCAGTATTTT. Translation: CASSYSGRGTDTQYF. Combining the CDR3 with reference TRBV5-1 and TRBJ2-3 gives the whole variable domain KAGVTQTPRYLIKTRGQQVTLSCSPISGHRSVSWYQQTPGQGLQFLFEYFSETQRNKGNFPGRFSGRQFSNSRSEMNVSTLELGDSALYLCASSYSGRGTDTQYFGPGTRLTVL.

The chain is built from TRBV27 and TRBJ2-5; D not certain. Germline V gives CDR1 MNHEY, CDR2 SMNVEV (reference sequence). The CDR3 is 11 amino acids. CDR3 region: CASRHEETQYF. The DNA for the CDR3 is TGTGCTAGCCGTCATGAGGAGACCCAGTACTTC.

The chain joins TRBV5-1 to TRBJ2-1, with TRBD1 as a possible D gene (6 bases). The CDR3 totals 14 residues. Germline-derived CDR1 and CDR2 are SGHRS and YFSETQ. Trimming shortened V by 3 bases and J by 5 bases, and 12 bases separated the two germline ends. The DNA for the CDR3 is TGCGCCAGCAGCTGGGACAACCCCGACAATGAGCAGTTCTTC. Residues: CASSWDNPDNEQFF.